This T cell receptor beta chain was retrieved from a study of blood T cell repertoires in COVID-19. Background on the study: Acute and convalescent COVID-19 samples came from the United States, Italy and Spain. T cells, B-cell-depleted T cells, or PBMCs provided the cDNA or gDNA that served as material.

The CDR3 consists of 16 residues. The V gene's germline CDR1 is MNHNY and CDR2 SVGAGI (reference sequence). J lost 0 bases, V lost 4 bases, and 6 bases had no gene match. In the original workflow: The authors estimated nucleated cell counts from reference gene primer amplification. Using immunoSEQ multiplex PCR, the repertoire was profiled, and TCRdb retains in-frame clones only, with some absent. V, J and clone size are those of that table, while D and trimming were read from the DNA. The sample lists about 130,000 clones, about four fifths occurring once. The chain combines TRBV6-6 with TRBJ1-3, with 7 bases that match TRBD1. The sequencing input was peripheral blood. The clonotype comes from a woman aged 60-75 years with active or convalescent COVID-19. CDR3 DNA sequence: TGTGCCAGCAGTTCCGGGACAGCCCTCTCTGGAAACACCATATATTTT. It codes for CASSSGTALSGNTIYF.